The 29 T cell receptor beta chains given below trace back to one sample, sequenced in a study of tissue T cells after allogeneic stem cell transplantation. Sample time point: mouse harvest day 14 after allogeneic transplant. The graft held 10^6 splenic CD5+ T cells and 10^7 T-cell-depleted bone marrow cells. Some clones are missing from TCRdb's copy, which holds only in-frame ones; the method was immunoSEQ multiplex PCR. This sample carries approximately 5,000 clones, roughly 31% of them seen once, and the ten largest clones take 6.5% to 7%. Sequencing used skin. Receptors originate from a female BALB/c mouse given C57BL/6 T cells with graft-versus-host disease after an allogeneic hematopoietic cell transplant.

In this sample, this clone is large (0.1 to 1%). Here the gene names and germline are mouse. The sequenced fragment ends 1 residue before the CDR3 boundary, so the rest is inferred from the germline J gene. The chain carries TRBV4 and TRBJ2-7, with TRBD2 matching over 8 bases. CDR3 length: 12 residues. Germline assignment: CDR1 LGHDT and CDR2 YNNKQL (reference sequence). Unmatched junction bases numbered 1, after V lost 5 bases and J lost 4 bases. Incomplete CDR3 DNA: TGTGCCAGCAGCCGGGACTGGTATGAACAGTAC. This codes for CASSRDWYEQY. The full CDR3 protein reads CASSRDWYEQYF.

As to this clone: The listed genes are named as in mouse. The read ends 1 residue early relative to the CDR3; the germline J gene fills the gap. The chain joins TRBV29 to TRBJ2-7; 7 positions agree with TRBD1. Germline V gene lookup returns CDR1 MSHET and CDR2 SYDVDS. The CDR3 totals 14 residues. Trimming at V came to 4 bases and at J to 4 bases, leaving 7 bases not matched to a gene. CDR3 DNA, as far as it was read: TGTGCTAGCAGTTGGGGACAGAAATTTTATGAACAGTAC. Its translation is CASSWGQKFYEQY. The CDR3 in full is CASSWGQKFYEQYF.

About this clone: The gene names here belong to mouse. The missing CDR3 end, 1 residue past where the read stops, is filled in from the germline J gene. The chain uses TRBV24 and TRBJ2-7; no firm D call. Germline CDR1 reads KGHTA; CDR2 reads FRNEEI. CDR3 length equals 12 residues. The DNA read from the CDR3 is TGTGCAGCAGTCTGTAACAAATATGAACAGTAC. It yields the protein CAAVCNKYEQY. The complete CDR3 protein is CAAVCNKYEQYF.

A note on this clone: Gene names are the mouse ones. The CDR3 goes on 1 residue after the read ends, and that part is filled in from the germline J gene. The rearrangement links TRBV26 to TRBJ2-3; 7 bases are shared with TRBD1. Germline values: CDR1 KGHPV, CDR2 FQNQEV (reference sequence). CDR3 length equals 15 residues. Trimming at V came to 6 bases and at J to 0 bases, leaving 6 bases not matched to a gene. This CDR3 reads CASSPQGRSAETLYF. CDR3 DNA, as far as it was read: TGTGCCAGCAGCCCACAGGGGCGTAGTGCAGAAACGCTGTAT.

This clone is medium-sized within its sample. Genes and germline come from the mouse. The observed sequence ends 1 residue before the CDR3 terminus, with the missing tail filled in from the germline J gene. The V call is TRBV23, the J call TRBJ1-4; TRBD1, the table's D call, lacks a check against the DNA. This CDR3 region has 15 residues. In germline, CDR1 is KGHTA, CDR2 FQNQQP. This chain's CDR3 is CSSSPGQGGNERLFF. The sequenced part of the CDR3 DNA is TGCTCCAGCAGTCCGGGACAGGGGGGCAACGAAAGATTATTT.

Worth noting for this clone: The gene names given are mouse names. The CDR3 extends 1 residue past the end of the read, so its final part is completed from the germline J gene. This rearrangement joins TRBV24 to TRBJ2-7; 8 bases match TRBD1. The V and J ends lost 2 bases and 9 bases, in that order; junction bases with no gene match: 3. The germline CDR1 and CDR2 sequences are KGHTA and FRNEEI. The CDR3 consists of 12 residues. The CDR3 here is CASSLDRGGQYF. The DNA read from the CDR3 is TGTGCCAGCAGTCTGGACAGGGGAGGACAGTAC.

Turning to this clone: The gene symbols are mouse symbols. Coverage ceases 1 residue before the CDR3 finishes, and the germline J gene fills in the end. The chain recombines TRBV16 with TRBJ2-5, with 9 positions matching TRBD2. Germline V lookup: CDR1 SGHSA, CDR2 FRNQAP. The CDR3 consists of 13 residues. Trimming cost V 5 bases and J 5 bases; bases outside gene matches: 2. The CDR3 sequence: CASSPWGGDTQYF. The CDR3 DNA, read in part, is TGTGCAAGCAGCCCCTGGGGGGGAGACACCCAGTAC.

Of note for this clone: The gene names given are mouse names. Read coverage stops 1 residue before the CDR3 terminus; the germline J gene supplies the remainder. J is TRBJ1-1 and V is TRBV23; no check of the table's D call, TRBD1, against the DNA was made. Germline V gives CDR1 KGHTA, CDR2 FQNQQP. There are 13 residues in the CDR3. The CDR3 loop is CSSSQSQNTEVFF. The DNA read from the CDR3 is TGCTCCAGCAGTCAATCCCAGAACACAGAAGTCTTC.

To note about this clone: Genes here carry mouse names. The CDR3 goes on 1 residue after the read ends, and that part is filled in from the germline J gene. The chain employs TRBV3 and TRBJ1-3; 9 bases align to TRBD1. Trimming cost V 6 bases and J 2 bases; bases outside gene matches: 2. The CDR3 contains 14 residues. Germline CDR1 and CDR2: SNHLY and FYNGKV (reference sequence). The CDR3 here is CASSGTGPGNTLYF. The DNA read from the CDR3 is TGTGCCAGCAGTGGGACAGGGCCTGGAAATACGCTCTAT.

Notes on this clone: Gene names follow the mouse nomenclature. The read terminates 1 residue ahead of where the CDR3 ends, so the germline J gene completes it. This rearrangement joins TRBV26 to TRBJ1-4; D is ambiguous. Trimming took 6 bases from V and 0 from J, leaving 8 bases between them. CDR1 is KGHPV, CDR2 FQNQEV, per germline (reference sequence). This CDR3 has 14 amino acids. CDR3 sequence reads: CASSPGLSNERLFF. The CDR3 bases that were read are TGTGCCAGCAGCCCGGGTCTTTCCAACGAAAGATTATTT. Full variable domain (outside the CDR3, taken from reference TRBV26 and TRBJ1-4): NSKVIQTPRYLVKGQGQKAKMRCIPEKGHPVVFWYQQNKNNEFKFLINFQNQEVLQQIDMTEKRFSAECPSNSPCSLEIQSSEAGDSALYLCASSPGLSNERLFFGHGTKLSVL.

As regards this clone: The genes are named according to mouse. The read gets to within 1 residue of the CDR3 end, and the germline J gene fills in the rest. J is TRBJ2-5 and V is TRBV2, with 9 bases lining up with TRBD1. V trimming: 0 bases; J trimming: 7 bases; junction bases outside the gene matches: 5. The CDR3 is 15 amino acids. Germline V gene sequence: CDR1 LGHNA, CDR2 YSYQKL. The covered CDR3 bases are TGTGCCAGCAGCCAAGAGGGGGGACAGGGTTACACCCAGTAC. It encodes CASSQEGGQGYTQY. The complete CDR3 sequence is CASSQEGGQGYTQYF.

Comment on this clone: Gene names and germline match the mouse. The CDR3 goes on 1 residue after the read ends, and that part is filled in from the germline J gene. V is TRBV4 and J is TRBJ2-5; 8 positions match TRBD2. Germline-derived CDR1 and CDR2 are LGHDT and YNNKQL (reference sequence). This CDR3 contains 13 residues. Unmatched junction bases numbered 3, after V lost 5 bases and J lost 5 bases. The sequenced part of the CDR3 DNA is TGTGCCAGCAGCCCCTGGGGGGCAGACACCCAGTAC. Translated, it gives CASSPWGADTQY. The whole CDR3 is CASSPWGADTQYF.

With regard to this clone: Any gene name here is a mouse gene name. The CDR3 end falls 1 residue outside the read, so it is completed with the germline J gene. V usage is TRBV23 and J usage is TRBJ1-2; the table's TRBD1 call for D was not verified on the DNA. This CDR3 contains 13 residues. The germline CDR1 and CDR2 sequences are KGHTA and FQNQQP. Partial CDR3 DNA: TGCTCCAGCAGTCAACAGGGGAACTCCGACTACACC. Translation gives CSSSQQGNSDYT. The full CDR3 sequence reads CSSSQQGNSDYTF.

With regard to this clone: The genes are named according to mouse. The read gets to within 1 residue of the CDR3 end, and the germline J gene fills in the rest. V is TRBV16 and J is TRBJ2-5; weak D call: TRBD1 (6 bases). CDR3 length: 12 residues. Trimming cost V 5 bases and J 4 bases, with 7 bases left between them. The germline CDR1 and CDR2 sequences are SGHSA and FRNQAP. The part of the CDR3 DNA that was read is TGTGCAAGCAGCGGGGACAAAGACACCCAGTAC. Translating it yields CASSGDKDTQY. The whole CDR3 region reads CASSGDKDTQYF.

As to this clone: Gene names are mouse gene names. The missing CDR3 end, 1 residue past where the read stops, is filled in from the germline J gene. The V call is TRBV3, the J call TRBJ2-4; no reliable D call. CDR3 length: 14 amino acids. The germline V gene encodes CDR1 SNHLY and CDR2 FYNGKV (reference sequence). V lost 2 bases and J 4 bases, leaving 10 bases between the germline ends. CDR3 DNA, as far as it was read: TGTGCCAGCAGCTTATTTCGGGAGAAAAACACCTTGTAC. Its translation is CASSLFREKNTLY. The CDR3, in full, reads CASSLFREKNTLYF.

Sample share makes this clone medium-sized. Gene names refer to mouse genes. The missing CDR3 end, 1 residue past where the read stops, is filled in from the germline J gene. The rearrangement joins TRBV5 to TRBJ1-3; D is uncertain. The CDR3 loop spans 13 amino acids. Germline V lookup: CDR1 LGHNA, CDR2 YNLKQL (reference sequence). Trimming shortened V by 3 bases and J by 0 bases, and 3 bases separated the two germline ends. CDR3 sequence reads: CASSQDSGNTLYF. CDR3 DNA (partial): TGTGCCAGCAGCCAGGATTCTGGAAATACGCTCTAT.

This clone was detected once. These gene names are mouse names. Coverage ceases 1 residue before the CDR3 finishes, and the germline J gene fills in the end. The chain couples TRBV13-2 to TRBJ1-6; D gene ambiguous. TRBJ1-6 is placed among ORFs of uncertain function. CDR3 size: 15 residues. V shed 1 base and J shed 0 bases, with 5 bases lying between them. Germline V lookup: CDR1 NNHNN, CDR2 SYGAGS (reference sequence). The CDR3 sequence: CASGDKFSYNSPLYF. The CDR3 bases that were read are TGTGCCAGCGGTGATAAATTTTCCTATAATTCGCCCCTCTAC.

This clone came up once. Mouse gene names and germline throughout. The read finishes 1 residue shy of the CDR3 end, and the germline J gene is used to complete it. The V call is TRBV15, the J call TRBJ2-5, with 10 bases matching TRBD2. The J segment lost 3 bases and the V segment lost 5 bases, leaving 2 bases of the junction unmatched. The length of the CDR3 is 14 residues. Germline-derived CDR1 and CDR2 are SGHND and FRSKSL. CDR3 DNA (partial): TGTGCCAGCAGTCTGACTGGGGGGCAAGACACCCAGTAC. This translates into CASSLTGGQDTQY. The full CDR3 protein reads CASSLTGGQDTQYF. Combining the CDR3 with reference TRBV15 and TRBJ2-5 gives the whole variable domain DAGVTQTPRHEVAEKGQTIILKCEPVSGHNDLFWYRQTKIQGLELLSYFRSKSLMEDGGAFKDRFKAEMLNSSFSTLKIQPTEPKDSAVYLCASSLTGGQDTQYFGPGTRLLVL.

About this clone itself: Gene names follow the mouse nomenclature. The read terminates 1 residue ahead of where the CDR3 ends, so the germline J gene completes it. This sequence joins TRBV13-1 and TRBJ1-3; 8 bases match TRBD1. In germline, CDR1 is NSHNY, CDR2 SYGAGN. The CDR3 contains 17 residues. Trimming cost V 0 bases and J 0 bases; bases outside gene matches: 5. The sequenced part of the CDR3 DNA is TGTGCCAGCAGTGATGGGCTGGGACAGGATTCTGGAAATACGCTCTAT. It is translated as CASSDGLGQDSGNTLY. The entire CDR3 reads CASSDGLGQDSGNTLYF.

Comment on this clone: Genes and germline are mouse. Coverage ceases 1 residue before the CDR3 finishes, and the germline J gene fills in the end. V and J are TRBV12-1 and TRBJ2-5, with 8 positions matching TRBD1. Trimming removed 3 bases from V and 5 bases from J; junction bases left unmatched: 3. Germline V gene sequence: CDR1 SGHSN, CDR2 HYEKVE. This CDR3 spans 13 amino acids. The CDR3 loop is CASSFGTGDTQYF. The CDR3 DNA, read in part, is TGTGCCAGCTCTTTCGGGACAGGAGACACCCAGTAC.

Judged by abundance, this clone is medium-sized. The listed genes are named as in mouse. The read terminates 1 residue before the CDR3 end, so the remaining end is supplied by the germline J gene. V gene TRBV26 combines with J gene TRBJ1-3; D might be TRBD1 (5 bases). V lost 3 bases and J lost 0, with 6 bases in between. Germline-derived CDR1 and CDR2 are KGHPV and FQNQEV (reference sequence). The CDR3 has 14 residues. CDR3 protein: CASSLQVSGNTLYF. The sequenced CDR3 bases are TGTGCCAGCAGTCTACAGGTTTCTGGAAATACGCTCTAT. Combining the CDR3 with reference TRBV26 and TRBJ1-3 gives the whole variable domain NSKVIQTPRYLVKGQGQKAKMRCIPEKGHPVVFWYQQNKNNEFKFLINFQNQEVLQQIDMTEKRFSAECPSNSPCSLEIQSSEAGDSALYLCASSLQVSGNTLYFGEGSRLIVV.

A word on this clone: Gene and germline names: mouse. The read gets to within 1 residue of the CDR3 end, and the germline J gene fills in the rest. V and J are TRBV29 and TRBJ1-4; D uncertain. The CDR3 runs to 14 residues. Germline V CDR1 and CDR2: MSHET, SYDVDS. V gave up 5 bases and J gave up 4 bases, with 11 bases separating them. CDR3 sequence reads: CASSPRANNERLFF. CDR3 bases read: TGTGCTAGCAGTCCCCGGGCAAACAACGAAAGATTATTT. The full variable domain, rest sourced from reference TRBV29 and TRBJ1-4, is DMKVTQMPRYLIKRMGENVLLECGQDMSHETMYWYRQDPGLGLQLIYISYDVDSNSEGDIPKGYRVSRKKREHFSLILDSAKTNQTSVYFCASSPRANNERLFFGHGTKLSVL.

In the case of this clone: Gene names refer to mouse genes. The CDR3 goes on 1 residue after the read ends, and that part is filled in from the germline J gene. The chain employs TRBV3 and TRBJ1-1, with 7 bases matching TRBD1. V was clipped by 3 bases and J by 0 bases; unmatched bases: 1. CDR3 length: 14 amino acids. Germline CDR1 and CDR2: SNHLY and FYNGKV (reference sequence). The CDR3 reads CASSLGQSNTEVFF. CDR3 DNA (partial): TGTGCCAGCAGCTTGGGACAGTCAAACACAGAAGTCTTC.

Details on this clone: Gene names follow the mouse nomenclature. Read data end 1 residue before the CDR3 end; the end is taken from the germline J gene. The V gene is TRBV26, the J gene TRBJ2-3, with D unresolved. Germline lookup yields CDR1 KGHPV and CDR2 FQNQEV (reference sequence). The CDR3 sequence is 13 residues long. V shed 3 bases and J shed 0 bases, with 4 bases lying between them. Incomplete CDR3 DNA: TGTGCCAGCAGTCTTTCTAGTGCAGAAACGCTGTAT. Its protein is CASSLSSAETLY. The entire CDR3 protein is CASSLSSAETLYF.

A remark on this clone: Gene names follow the mouse nomenclature. The read comes to an end 1 residue before the CDR3 does, leaving the germline J gene to fill in the end. The genes are TRBV13-3 and TRBJ2-4; no firm D call. There are 11 residues in the CDR3. Trimming removed 6 bases from V and 0 bases from J, with 2 bases in between. Germline V gives CDR1 NNHDY, CDR2 SYVADS. The sequenced CDR3 bases are TGTGCCAGCACTAGTCAAAACACCTTGTAC. Translation gives CASTSQNTLY. The entire CDR3 protein is CASTSQNTLYF.

In the case of this clone: The gene symbols are mouse symbols. Read data end 1 residue before the CDR3 end; the end is taken from the germline J gene. V gene TRBV3 combines with J gene TRBJ2-3; 7 nucleotides agree with TRBD2. Trimming at V came to 5 bases and at J to 0 bases, leaving 5 bases not matched to a gene. The V gene's germline CDR1 is SNHLY and CDR2 FYNGKV (reference sequence). The CDR3 extends over 15 amino acids. CDR3 sequence reads: CASSPRLGSAETLYF. Incomplete CDR3 DNA: TGTGCCAGCAGCCCCAGACTGGGTAGTGCAGAAACGCTGTAT. Full variable domain (rest looked up from reference TRBV3 and TRBJ2-3): GPKVLQIPSHQIIDMGQMVTLNCDPVSNHLYFYWYKQILGQQMEFLVNFYNGKVMEKSKLFKDQFSVERPDGSYFTLKIQPTALEDSAVYFCASSPRLGSAETLYFGSGTRLTVL.

With respect to this clone: Gene names are mouse gene names. The CDR3 end falls 1 residue outside the read, so it is completed with the germline J gene. The rearrangement joins TRBV20 to TRBJ1-2; D is unclear. Germline assignment: CDR1 GFQATS and CDR2 STVNSAI. CDR3 size: 13 residues. The germline V and J ends were trimmed by 5 bases and 0 bases, with 10 bases remaining between them. CDR3 DNA, as far as it was read: TGTGGTGCTCCCGGGCCACCAAACTCCGACTACACC. Its translation: CGAPGPPNSDYT. In full, the CDR3 reads CGAPGPPNSDYTF.

This clone was observed a few times. Mouse germline and gene names are used. Read data end 1 residue before the CDR3 end; the end is taken from the germline J gene. The chain joins TRBV26 to TRBJ2-1, with no clear D. Germline lookup yields CDR1 KGHPV and CDR2 FQNQEV (reference sequence). V lost 1 base and J 5 bases, leaving 6 bases between the germline ends. The CDR3 contains 13 residues. This chain's CDR3 is CASSLFRNAEQFF. The part of the CDR3 DNA that was read is TGTGCCAGCAGTCTGTTCAGAAATGCTGAGCAGTTC.

Remarks on this clone: Mouse gene names apply. Sequencing ends 1 residue short of the CDR3 end; the germline J gene provides the rest. This chain uses TRBV26 with TRBJ1-1, with D hard to call. Trimming removed 5 bases at V and 0 bases at J, with 7 bases between. Germline lookup yields CDR1 KGHPV and CDR2 FQNQEV (reference sequence). The CDR3 totals 13 residues. CDR3 DNA (partial): TGTGCCAGCAGTGAGGGTCCAAACACAGAAGTCTTC. Translated, it gives CASSEGPNTEVF. The full-length CDR3 reads as CASSEGPNTEVFF.